Described below is a single T cell receptor beta chain sequence and its context. This record belongs to a study of blood T cell repertoires in COVID-19. Looking at the study overall: Both acute and convalescent COVID-19 samples were obtained from the United States, Italy and Spain. T cells, B-cell-depleted T cells, or PBMCs provided the cDNA or gDNA that served as material.

Germline V gives CDR1 MNHEY, CDR2 SVGAGI. The V end was cut by 7 bases, the J end by 1 base, with 17 bases between. The CDR3 consists of 15 residues. Original methodology: Estimation of nucleated cell counts was performed using reference gene primer amplification. Only in-frame clones appear in the TCRdb table, and some are missing; sequencing was by immunoSEQ multiplex PCR. The V and J calls and clone size are taken from that table; D and trimming were inferred from the DNA. Of fewer than 150,000 clones listed, 75% to 90% are singletons. Sample: peripheral blood. This TCR was sampled from a woman aged 45-65 years who had recovered from COVID-19. The chain joins TRBV6-5 to TRBJ2-7; TRBD1 is a possible D gene (6 bases). CDR3 loop: CASTRRRDISYEQYF. In nucleotides, the CDR3 is TGTGCCAGCACCAGACGCCGGGACATTTCCTACGAGCAGTACTTC.